This T cell receptor beta chain was obtained from a study of control samples from healthy donors and cancer patients. TCRdb keeps only in-frame clones here, not all; method: immunoSEQ multiplex PCR. The data hold more than 70,000 clones, with about 94% observed a single time. Germline V gene sequence: CDR1 SNHLY, CDR2 FYNNEI. V gave up 8 bases and J gave up 1 base; unmatched junction bases: 18. The CDR3 has 18 residues. The TCR comes from a woman in her 30s in good health. The sequenced material came from blood. The chain employs TRBV2 and TRBJ1-1; TRBD1 matches 8 bases. The CDR3 DNA is TGTGCCAGCTCACAAATAAGACAGGGGACTGTCCAGAACACTGAAGCTTTCTTT. Its translation is CASSQIRQGTVQNTEAFF.